This TCR beta chain was obtained from a study of T cells in Graves' hyperthyroidism and ophthalmopathy. Findings of the study overall: Blood also showed most of the thyroid clonotypes that were expanded above 0.001. A 13 V-J signature model discriminated ophthalmopathy versus stable hyperthyroidism. The model made its ophthalmopathy prediction, and onset followed a median approximately 7 months later.

Researchers took RNA transcripts and amplified the TCR beta CDR3 regions from them. First-round RT-PCR targeting the TCR CDR3 was performed with the HTBI primer set. A single record per CDR3 protein comes from TCRdb applying MiXCR to the multiplex PCR reads. The sample contains 350,000 to 400,000 distinct CDR3 sequences, roughly 20% of which appear only once. Looked up from germline, CDR1 is SGHDT and CDR2 is YYEEEE. V was pared by 2 bases and J by 5 bases, with 10 bases between. This CDR3 is built from 13 residues. This clonotype has a count of ten or more. Its antigen is not known. This TCR was recovered from a man aged 18 to 30 with Graves' ophthalmopathy. Sequenced input: blood. The gene calls are TRBV5-6 and TRBJ2-5; no clear D gene. CDR3 region: CASSLYSGETQYF. CDR3 DNA sequence: TGTGCCAGCAGCTTATACTCCGGCGAGACCCAGTACTTC.